This TCR beta chain was profiled in a study of shared clonotypes between healthy human individuals. Across the study: Each donor's CD8 memory used one plate, CD8 naive two, each CD4 subset three.

This clone was recorded only once. Antigen unknown. Several immunoSEQ plates received, in even portions, the genomic DNA of each subset. Method: immunoSEQ multiplex PCR; TCRdb's copy keeps in-frame clones and lacks some. The repertoire holds roughly 1.5 million clones, approximately 98% seen once, with approximately 0.44% in the top ten. Germline V lookup: CDR1 SGHTA, CDR2 FQGNSA. The CDR3 runs 14 residues. Trimming removed 5 bases from V and 4 bases from J, with 12 bases in between. Notes on the study in general: Represented diversity, genetic and exposure-history alike, was limited by few donors. The rarefaction results pointed to incomplete sorted-subset sequencing despite large depth.

The sequenced sample was naive CD4+ T cells sorted from blood. Regarding subset: CD45RA+ positively selected. The chain uses TRBV7-2 and TRBJ2-1; unclear D gene. The TCR was taken from a man aged 25 to 40 in good health. The CDR3 DNA reads as TGTGCCAGCAGCCAGCCCCCCGGGTACAATGAGCAGTTCTTC. It yields the protein CASSQPPGYNEQFF.